This is a list of T cell receptor beta chains from one sample in a study of CD8+ T cells in alopecia areata. Some clones are missing from TCRdb's copy, which holds only in-frame ones; the method was immunoSEQ multiplex PCR. Altogether about 140,000 clones are present, approximately 60% being singletons, with the ten largest covering around 5%. Sequencing was performed on CD4+ T cells sorted from blood. Receptors were obtained from a human donor in good health. Each CDR3 is given with its conserved first and last residue. The D gene is left open where the match is weak. Only some rows state a clone size, as once, few, many or a class for expanded clones.

abundance: -; d_gene: -; j_gene: TRBJ2-5; v_gene: TRBV29-1; CDR3aa: CSVGTIETQYF; CDR3nt: TGCAGCGTCGGGACCATAGAGACCCAGTACTTC
abundance: -; d_gene: TRBD1; j_gene: TRBJ2-7; v_gene: TRBV6-5; CDR3aa: CASSPSGQGWQYF; CDR3nt: TGTGCCAGCAGTCCCTCGGGACAGGGTTGGCAGTACTTC
abundance: few; d_gene: -; j_gene: TRBJ2-3; v_gene: TRBV2; CDR3aa: CASTQGFSFTDTQYF; CDR3nt: TGTGCCAGCACCCAAGGATTTAGCTTCACAGATACGCAGTATTTT
abundance: -; d_gene: TRBD1; j_gene: TRBJ2-3; v_gene: TRBV29-1; CDR3aa: CSVDSRGITDTQYF; CDR3nt: TGCAGCGTTGACAGCAGGGGGATCACAGATACGCAGTATTTT
abundance: -; d_gene: -; j_gene: TRBJ2-2; v_gene: TRBV4-1; CDR3aa: CASSHPGWAGELFF; CDR3nt: TGCGCCAGCAGCCACCCCGGGTGGGCCGGGGAGCTGTTTTTT
abundance: -; d_gene: -; j_gene: TRBJ1-1; v_gene: TRBV29-1; CDR3aa: CSVLDRPNTEAFF; CDR3nt: TGCAGCGTTTTGGACAGACCGAACACTGAAGCTTTCTTT
abundance: few; d_gene: -; j_gene: TRBJ2-1; v_gene: TRBV2; CDR3aa: CARQGRDVYNEQFF; CDR3nt: TGTGCCAGACAGGGCAGAGATGTTTACAATGAGCAGTTCTTC
abundance: -; d_gene: TRBD2; j_gene: TRBJ2-5; v_gene: TRBV6-6; CDR3aa: CATRGGPSETQYF; CDR3nt: TGTGCCACCCGGGGGGGTCCATCAGAGACCCAGTACTTC
abundance: -; d_gene: -; j_gene: TRBJ2-7; v_gene: TRBV7-9; CDR3aa: CASSLDAGTYEQYF; CDR3nt: TGTGCCAGCAGCTTAGACGCGGGAACCTACGAGCAGTACTTC
abundance: -; d_gene: TRBD1; j_gene: TRBJ1-2; v_gene: TRBV29-1; CDR3aa: CSVATGGYGYTF; CDR3nt: TGCAGCGTTGCGACAGGGGGCTATGGCTACACCTTC
abundance: -; d_gene: -; j_gene: TRBJ1-1; v_gene: TRBV19; CDR3aa: CASRETGPNTEAFF; CDR3nt: TGTGCCAGTAGAGAGACAGGCCCGAACACTGAAGCTTTCTTT
abundance: -; d_gene: -; j_gene: TRBJ2-1; v_gene: TRBV20-1; CDR3aa: CSAHVHEQFF; CDR3nt: TGCAGTGCTCACGTCCATGAGCAGTTCTTC
abundance: -; d_gene: -; j_gene: TRBJ2-3; v_gene: TRBV7-2; CDR3aa: CASSLVGRTDTQYF; CDR3nt: TGTGCCAGCAGCTTAGTGGGCCGTACAGATACGCAGTATTTT